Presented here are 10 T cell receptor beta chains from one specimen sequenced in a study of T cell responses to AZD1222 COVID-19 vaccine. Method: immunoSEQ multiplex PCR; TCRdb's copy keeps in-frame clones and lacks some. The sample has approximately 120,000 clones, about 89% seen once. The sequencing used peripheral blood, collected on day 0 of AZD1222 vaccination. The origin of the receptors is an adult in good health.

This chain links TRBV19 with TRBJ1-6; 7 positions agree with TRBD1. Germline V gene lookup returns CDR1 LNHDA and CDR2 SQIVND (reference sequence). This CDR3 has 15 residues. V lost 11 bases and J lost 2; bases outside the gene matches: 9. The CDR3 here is CACQGGSAYNSPLHF. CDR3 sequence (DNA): TGTGCCTGCCAGGGGGGAAGCGCCTATAATTCACCCCTCCACTTT.

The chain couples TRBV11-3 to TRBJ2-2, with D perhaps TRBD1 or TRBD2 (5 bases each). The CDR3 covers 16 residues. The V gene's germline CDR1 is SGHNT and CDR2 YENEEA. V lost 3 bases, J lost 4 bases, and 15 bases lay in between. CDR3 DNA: TGTGCCAGCAGCTTGGTCTCGGGGCGCGGCACCGGGGAGCTGTTTTTT. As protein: CASSLVSGRGTGELFF.

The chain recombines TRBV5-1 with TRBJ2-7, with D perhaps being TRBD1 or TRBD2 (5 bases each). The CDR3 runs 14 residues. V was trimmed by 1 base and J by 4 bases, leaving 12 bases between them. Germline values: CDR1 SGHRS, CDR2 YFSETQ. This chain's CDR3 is CASSLQGPYYEQYF. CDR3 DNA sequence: TGCGCCAGCAGCTTGCAGGGACCATATTACGAGCAGTACTTC.

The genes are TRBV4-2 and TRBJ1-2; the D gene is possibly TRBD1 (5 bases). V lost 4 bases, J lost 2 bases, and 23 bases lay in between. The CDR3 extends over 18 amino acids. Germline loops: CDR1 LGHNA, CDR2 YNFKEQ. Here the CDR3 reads CASSPNPGRMTVNYGYTF. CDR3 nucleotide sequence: TGTGCCAGCAGCCCGAACCCGGGACGGATGACGGTCAACTATGGCTACACCTTC.

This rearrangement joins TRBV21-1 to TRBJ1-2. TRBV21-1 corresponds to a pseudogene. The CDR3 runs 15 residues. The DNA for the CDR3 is TGTGCCAGCAGCAACCGAGGGGGGGTGAACTATGGCTACACCTTC. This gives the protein CASSNRGGVNYGYTF.

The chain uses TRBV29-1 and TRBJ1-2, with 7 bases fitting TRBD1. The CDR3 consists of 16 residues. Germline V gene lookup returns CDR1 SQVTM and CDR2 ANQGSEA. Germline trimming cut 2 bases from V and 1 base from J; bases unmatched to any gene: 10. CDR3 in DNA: TGCAGCGTTGAACATATACCGGGACAGAGTAACTATGGCTACACCTTC. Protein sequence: CSVEHIPGQSNYGYTF.

CDR3: CASSPPGPRSYEQYF. The CDR3 DNA reads TGTGCCAGCAGCCCCCCGGGTCCGCGGAGCTACGAGCAGTACTTC. The V call is TRBV7-9, the J call TRBJ2-7; unclear D gene. The CDR3 is 15 amino acids. Germline values: CDR1 SEHNR, CDR2 FQNEAQ (reference sequence). Deletions cut 5 bases from V and 3 bases from J, with 17 bases between.

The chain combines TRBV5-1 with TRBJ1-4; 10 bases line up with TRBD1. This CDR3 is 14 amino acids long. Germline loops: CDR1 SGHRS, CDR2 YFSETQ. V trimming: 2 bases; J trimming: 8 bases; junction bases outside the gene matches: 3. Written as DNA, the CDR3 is TGCGCCAGCAGCTTAGGGACAGGGGCGGAAAAACTGTTTTTT. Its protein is CASSLGTGAEKLFF.

This chain's CDR3 is CASSGGTSTTIYF. The CDR3 DNA sequence: TGTGCCAGTAGTGGCGGAACTTCCACCACCATATATTTT. V is TRBV19 and J is TRBJ1-3; no clear D. The V gene lost 5 bases and the J gene lost 9 bases, with 14 bases spanning the gap. CDR3 length equals 13 residues. Germline loops: CDR1 LNHDA, CDR2 SQIVND (reference sequence).

The CDR3 region is CASRPGQGGYGYTF. The CDR3 bases are TGTGCCAGCAGGCCGGGACAGGGAGGATATGGCTACACCTTC. V is TRBV2 and J is TRBJ1-2; TRBD1 agrees at 9 bases. CDR1 SNHLY and CDR2 FYNNEI come from the germline V gene. Germline trimming cut 6 bases from V and 5 bases from J; bases unmatched to any gene: 7. The CDR3 has 14 amino acids.